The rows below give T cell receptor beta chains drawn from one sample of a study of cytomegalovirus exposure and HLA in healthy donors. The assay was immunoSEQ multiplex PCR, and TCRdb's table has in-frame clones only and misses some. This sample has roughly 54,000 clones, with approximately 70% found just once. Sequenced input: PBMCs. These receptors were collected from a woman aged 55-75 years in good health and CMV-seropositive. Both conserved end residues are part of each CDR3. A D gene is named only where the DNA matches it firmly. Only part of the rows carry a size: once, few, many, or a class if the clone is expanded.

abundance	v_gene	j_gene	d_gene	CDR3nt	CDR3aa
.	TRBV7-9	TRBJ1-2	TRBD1	TGTGCCAGCAGCCACCCAGGGGGAAGGAACTATGGCTACACCTTC	CASSHPGGRNYGYTF
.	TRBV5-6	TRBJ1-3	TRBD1	TGTGCCAGCAGCCGTAAACTCGGGACAGGGGCTTCTGGAAACACCATATATTTT	CASSRKLGTGASGNTIYF
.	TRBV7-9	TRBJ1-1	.	TGTTCCAGCAGCCCGGAGGGCGGCACTGAAGCTTTCTTT	CSSSPEGGTEAFF
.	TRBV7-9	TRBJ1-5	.	TGTGCCAGCAGCCTTAGCGCATCGGATCAGCCCCAGCATTTT	CASSLSASDQPQHF
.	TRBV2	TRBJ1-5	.	TGTGCCAGCAAAGAAAGGCGGGGGATCAATCAGCCCCAGCATTTT	CASKERRGINQPQHF
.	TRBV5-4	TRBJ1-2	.	TGTGCCAGCAGCTTGGGCGGGCCGAGTATGAATGGCTACACCTTC	CASSLGGPSMNGYTF
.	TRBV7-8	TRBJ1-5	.	TGTGCCAGCAGCTCGTCTGTACAGGGTTGGGAGCAGCCCCAGCATTTT	CASSSSVQGWEQPQHF
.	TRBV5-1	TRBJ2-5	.	TGCGCCAGCAGCTTGGCCCCCTCAGGGGTAGAGACCCAGTACTTC	CASSLAPSGVETQYF
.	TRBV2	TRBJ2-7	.	TGTGCCAGCAGCGGACAGCTAAGCTCCTACGAGCAGTACTTC	CASSGQLSSYEQYF
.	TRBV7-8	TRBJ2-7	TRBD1	TGTGCCAGCAGCCTACTAGGAAGGGGACAGTCCATCTACGAGCAGTACTTC	CASSLLGRGQSIYEQYF
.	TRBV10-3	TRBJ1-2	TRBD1	TGTGCCATCAGTGAGTCGGGACAGGGGAGCGGTGGCTACACCTTC	CAISESGQGSGGYTF
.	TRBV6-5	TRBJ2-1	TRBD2	TGTGCCAGCAGACCGGGACTATTCAATGAGCAGTTCTTC	CASRPGLFNEQFF
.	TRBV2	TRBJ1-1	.	TGTGCCAGCCGTAACCGGGGAGTAGTTTGGAACACTGAAGCTTTCTTT	CASRNRGVVWNTEAFF
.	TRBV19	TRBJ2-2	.	TGTGCCAGTAGTAAGAGACAGGTCGTCGGGGAGCTGTTTTTT	CASSKRQVVGELFF
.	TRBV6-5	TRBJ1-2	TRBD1	TGTGCCAGCAGCCAGGGGGCAGGAGGTTATGGCTACACCTTC	CASSQGAGGYGYTF
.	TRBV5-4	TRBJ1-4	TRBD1	TGTGCCAGCAGCTTGACCACGGGACAGCTGTTTTTT	CASSLTTGQLFF
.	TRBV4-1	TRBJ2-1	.	TGCGCCAGCAGCCAAGATTCGGCTAGGGGCCACAATGAGCAGTTCTTC	CASSQDSARGHNEQFF
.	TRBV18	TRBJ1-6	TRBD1	TGTGCCAGCTCACCACGGACAGGGGGCGACGCACCCCTCCACTTT	CASSPRTGGDAPLHF
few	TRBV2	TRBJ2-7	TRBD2	TGTGCCAGTGAGCGGGGGGGCTACGAGCAGTACTTC	CASERGGYEQYF
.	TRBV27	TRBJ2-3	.	TGTGCCAGCAGTTACTTCGTAGCGTTGGATACGCAGTATTTT	CASSYFVALDTQYF
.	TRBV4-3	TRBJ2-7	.	TGCGCCAGCAGCCAAGATAGCACTTCCTACGAGCAGTACTTC	CASSQDSTSYEQYF
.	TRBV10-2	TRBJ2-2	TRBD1	TGCGCCAGCAGCCGACAGGGTGAATCCGGGGAGCTGTTTTTT	CASSRQGESGELFF
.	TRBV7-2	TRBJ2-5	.	TGTGCCAGTCGGGGGGCCCCCTTGGACTTCTTGTACCAAGAGACCCAGTACTTC	CASRGAPLDFLYQETQYF
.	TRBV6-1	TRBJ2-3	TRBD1	TGTGCCAGCAGACCCGACAGGGCCCCGTATTTT	CASRPDRAPYF